The following is a TCR beta chain sequence with its context. As yet, its antigen is unknown. Assay used: immunoSEQ multiplex PCR; TCRdb lists only in-frame clones, some missing. The sample records 65,000 to 85,000 clones, roughly nine tenths being singletons. The CDR3 runs 15 residues. Germline assignment: CDR1 KGHDR and CDR2 SFDVKD. Losses at the gene ends were 3 bases for V and 3 bases for J; bases not matched to a gene: 6. This entry belongs to a study of T cell responses to AZD1222 COVID-19 vaccine. Study information: Second doses were pooled across both intervals (about 4 or about 12 weeks). General observations from the study: In all cases, repertoires were sampled only after the peak T cell response. At baseline, seropositivity was found in only a handful of AZD1222 recipients.

This sample comprised peripheral blood, obtained on day 0 of AZD1222 vaccination. This receptor was obtained from an adult in good health. The chain joins TRBV24-1 to TRBJ1-1; 7 bases align to TRBD1. CDR3 region: CATSDASGGYTEAFF. DNA for the CDR3: TGTGCCACCAGTGATGCCTCAGGGGGGTACACTGAAGCTTTCTTT.